These T cell receptor beta chains were read from a single sample in a study of control samples from healthy donors and cancer patients. TCRdb's copy holds only in-frame clones and misses some; the assay was immunoSEQ multiplex PCR. The sample includes about 130,000 clones, 92% of them seen just once. Sequencing was performed on blood. The receptors shown here come from a woman in her forties or fifties in good health. Each CDR3 is given with its conserved first and last residue. A D gene is named only where the DNA matches it firmly. Expanded clones are given a class, and other clones once, few, many or no size at all.

j_gene: TRBJ1-1
abundance: .
v_gene: TRBV5-5
d_gene: .
CDR3nt: TGTGCCAGCAGCTTTGGGACGATGAACACTGAAGCTTTCTTT
CDR3aa: CASSFGTMNTEAFF

j_gene: TRBJ2-1
abundance: .
v_gene: TRBV10-2
d_gene: .
CDR3nt: TGCGCCAGCGCGGTGAACTACAATGAGCAGTTCTTC
CDR3aa: CASAVNYNEQFF

j_gene: TRBJ1-1
abundance: .
v_gene: TRBV12-3/TRBV12-4
d_gene: .
CDR3nt: TGTGCCAGCAGAAGATTGGGGGAAGCTTTCTTT
CDR3aa: CASRRLGEAFF

j_gene: TRBJ1-6
abundance: .
v_gene: TRBV12-3/TRBV12-4
d_gene: .
CDR3nt: TGTGCCAGCAGTTTGTCAGGTAGTTCACCCCTCCACTTT
CDR3aa: CASSLSGSSPLHF

j_gene: TRBJ1-1
abundance: .
v_gene: TRBV2
d_gene: .
CDR3nt: TGTGCCAGCAGTGGGGGGGGATTGGGCACTGAAGCTTTCTTT
CDR3aa: CASSGGGLGTEAFF

j_gene: TRBJ1-1
abundance: .
v_gene: TRBV18
d_gene: .
CDR3nt: TGTGCCAGCTCACCACTGGGTCCCAACACTGAAGCTTTCTTT
CDR3aa: CASSPLGPNTEAFF

j_gene: TRBJ2-7
abundance: .
v_gene: TRBV6-2/TRBV6-3
d_gene: TRBD2
CDR3nt: TGTGCCAGCAGTTCCGGGACTAGCGACTACGAGCAGTACTTC
CDR3aa: CASSSGTSDYEQYF

j_gene: TRBJ1-2
abundance: .
v_gene: TRBV27
d_gene: .
CDR3nt: TGTGCCAGCAGTTGGGGCAGGGAAAGTCGGGGCTACACCTTC
CDR3aa: CASSWGRESRGYTF

j_gene: TRBJ1-2
abundance: once
v_gene: TRBV5-6
d_gene: .
CDR3nt: TGTGCCAGCAGCTTATACGGGCAAGCTAACTATGGCTACACCTTC
CDR3aa: CASSLYGQANYGYTF

j_gene: TRBJ1-5
abundance: .
v_gene: TRBV6-5
d_gene: TRBD1
CDR3nt: TGTGCCAGTGGACAGGGTAATAGCAATCAGCCCCAGCATTTT
CDR3aa: CASGQGNSNQPQHF

j_gene: TRBJ1-4
abundance: .
v_gene: TRBV30
d_gene: .
CDR3nt: TGTGCCCGGAGCGGAGGGCGTTTGGAAAAACTGTTTTTT
CDR3aa: CARSGGRLEKLFF

j_gene: TRBJ1-2
abundance: .
v_gene: TRBV6-5
d_gene: TRBD1
CDR3nt: TGTGCCACGGGGACAGGGAACTATGGCTACACCTTC
CDR3aa: CATGTGNYGYTF

j_gene: TRBJ2-5
abundance: .
v_gene: TRBV5-4
d_gene: .
CDR3nt: TGTGCCAGCAGCTTGGGGTTTCAAAAGCAAGAGACCCAGTACTTC
CDR3aa: CASSLGFQKQETQYF

j_gene: TRBJ2-1
abundance: .
v_gene: TRBV27
d_gene: TRBD1
CDR3nt: TGTGCCAGCAGAACCCCAACGAGGCCGGGACAGCGACAGAACAATGAGCAGTTCTTC
CDR3aa: CASRTPTRPGQRQNNEQFF

j_gene: TRBJ1-2
abundance: .
v_gene: TRBV21-1
d_gene: .
CDR3nt: TGTGCCAGCAGCAACGACTCTAGTCAGGGTCATGGCTACACCTTC
CDR3aa: CASSNDSSQGHGYTF

j_gene: TRBJ2-7
abundance: .
v_gene: TRBV28
d_gene: .
CDR3nt: TGTGCCAGCAGTTTGGGGGGCTACGAGCAGTACTTC
CDR3aa: CASSLGGYEQYF

j_gene: TRBJ1-4
abundance: .
v_gene: TRBV7-9
d_gene: .
CDR3nt: TGTGCCAGCAGCTTCTCTGCCAGGGGAGGGGAAAAACTGTTTTTT
CDR3aa: CASSFSARGGEKLFF

j_gene: TRBJ2-3
abundance: .
v_gene: TRBV6-5
d_gene: .
CDR3nt: TGTGCCAGCAGCGTGAGGTACGAAGATACGCAGTATTTT
CDR3aa: CASSVRYEDTQYF

j_gene: TRBJ1-2
abundance: .
v_gene: TRBV4-2
d_gene: .
CDR3nt: TGTGCCAGCAGCATAAACCCCAGGGGATCCTATGGCTACACCTTC
CDR3aa: CASSINPRGSYGYTF

j_gene: TRBJ2-5
abundance: .
v_gene: TRBV15
d_gene: TRBD1
CDR3nt: TGTGCCACCAGCAGAGAAGGGACAGGGCCTGAGACCCAGTACTTC
CDR3aa: CATSREGTGPETQYF

j_gene: TRBJ2-2
abundance: .
v_gene: TRBV7-6
d_gene: .
CDR3nt: TGTGCCAGCAGCTTAGCTGTGGGGTGGGGGACGAAAAACACCGGGGAGCTGTTTTTT
CDR3aa: CASSLAVGWGTKNTGELFF

j_gene: TRBJ1-2
abundance: .
v_gene: TRBV7-9
d_gene: .
CDR3nt: TGTGCCAGCAGCTTAGCGCGCGCAGGGAGGCATGGCTACACCTTC
CDR3aa: CASSLARAGRHGYTF

j_gene: TRBJ1-2
abundance: .
v_gene: TRBV28
d_gene: .
CDR3nt: TGTGCCAGCAGTTTCCGGGTGAACTATGGCTACACCTTC
CDR3aa: CASSFRVNYGYTF